The entry that follows covers one T cell receptor (beta chain) sequence. The data are from a study of blood T cell repertoires in COVID-19. Study information: From the United States, Italy and Spain came samples of acute and convalescent COVID-19. T cells, B-cell-depleted T cells, or PBMCs provided the cDNA or gDNA that served as material.

V was cut by 0 bases and J by 3 bases, with 15 bases left in between. This CDR3 has 16 residues. The V gene's germline CDR1 is SGHKS and CDR2 YYEKEE (reference sequence). Profiled with immunoSEQ multiplex PCR; TCRdb holds only in-frame clones, not every one. Here the sample spans about 27,000 clones, roughly 89% being singletons. This receptor was obtained from a man aged 70-80 years with active COVID-19. The chain combines TRBV5-5 with TRBJ1-1, with TRBD1 as a possible D gene (5 bases). The sequenced material came from peripheral blood. The CDR3 loop reads CASSLGGRSADTEAFF. The CDR3 nucleotides read TGTGCCAGCAGCTTGGGGGGCCGGTCCGCGGACACTGAAGCTTTCTTT.